A single sample gave rise to the 8 T cell receptor beta chains below, sequenced in a study of T cells in Graves' hyperthyroidism and ophthalmopathy. RNA transcripts served as the template for amplifying TCR beta CDR3 regions. Primed by the HTBI set, a first-round RT-PCR was run on the TCR CDR3. Each CDR3 protein gets one entry after TCRdb re-called the multiplex PCR reads with MiXCR. The sample contains 500,000 or so distinct CDR3 sequences, approximately 17% of which appear only once. What was sequenced was blood. These receptors originate from a woman between 18 and 29 years old with Graves' ophthalmopathy.

Comments on this clonotype: This may be a read error: a much more frequent sequence differs by one nucleotide. V is TRBV3-1 and J is TRBJ2-5; either TRBD1 or TRBD2 may fit D (5 bases each). The CDR3 extends over 13 amino acids. V lost 10 bases and J lost 9, with 21 bases in between. Germline V gene lookup returns CDR1 LGHDT and CDR2 YNNKEL (reference sequence). The CDR3 coding sequence is TGTGCCAACAGTTTGGGACCATCGCGGGCCCAGTACTTC. Amino acids: CANSLGPSRAQYF.

This clonotype was counted once. The chain has TRBV10-3 and TRBJ1-4; 9 positions match TRBD1. CDR1 is ENHRY and CDR2 is SYGVKD in the germline V gene. This CDR3 has 15 residues. The trim removed 3 bases at V and 7 bases at J, leaving 6 bases unmatched. The CDR3 sequence: CAISDPGQGIEKLFF. CDR3 coding DNA: TGTGCCATCAGTGACCCGGGACAGGGAATTGAAAAACTGTTTTTT.

Ten or more counts support this clonotype. This chain links TRBV30 with TRBJ1-2, with D possibly matching TRBD1 (5 bases). The CDR3 extends over 13 amino acids. CDR1 GTSNPN and CDR2 SVGIG come from the germline V gene (reference sequence). Trimming took 4 bases from V and 3 from J, leaving 12 bases between them. The CDR3 DNA sequence: TGTGCCTGGATCGGGGGTAGTTACTATGGCTACACCTTC. This sequence encodes CAWIGGSYYGYTF.

This clonotype was counted a few times. The J gene is TRBJ1-1, the V gene TRBV5-1; D is uncertain. The V end was cut by 6 bases, the J end by 1 base, with 16 bases between. The CDR3 totals 15 residues. Germline CDR1 is SGHRS and CDR2 is YFSETQ. The DNA of the CDR3 is TGCGCCAGCACCCCTTCGGGGAACTGGAACACTGAAGCTTTCTTT. Amino acids: CASTPSGNWNTEAFF.

The chain carries TRBV2 and TRBJ1-5, with TRBD1 identical over 8 bases. J lost 3 bases, V lost 6 bases, and 7 bases had no gene match. Germline V lookup: CDR1 SNHLY, CDR2 FYNNEI. The CDR3 length is 15 residues. The CDR3 reads CASRETGGANQPQHF. The CDR3 region has the DNA TGTGCCAGCAGGGAAACAGGGGGGGCCAATCAGCCCCAGCATTTT.

This clonotype was seen a few times. V usage is TRBV5-1 and J usage is TRBJ1-6; D gene unclear. CDR1 is SGHRS, CDR2 YFSETQ, per germline. V lost 0 bases to trimming and J lost 8 bases, with 6 bases between them. CDR3 length: 13 residues. This CDR3 is CASSLDPDSPLHF. The CDR3 DNA follows: TGCGCCAGCAGCTTGGACCCAGATTCACCCCTCCACTTT.

This clonotype was detected a few times. The chain uses TRBV3-1 and TRBJ2-2, with unresolved D. Germline V CDR1 and CDR2: LGHDT, YNNKEL (reference sequence). V lost 0 bases to trimming and J lost 2 bases, with 13 bases between them. The CDR3 runs 17 residues. The DNA for the CDR3 is TGTGCCAGCAGCCAAGATCTCAGAACTCTTAACACCGGGGAGCTGTTTTTT. Protein product: CASSQDLRTLNTGELFF.

This clonotype was seen many times. V is TRBV2 and J is TRBJ1-1; 7 bases are shared with TRBD1. The CDR3 consists of 13 residues. Per germline, CDR1 SNHLY and CDR2 FYNNEI. V trimming: 5 bases; J trimming: 1 base; junction bases outside the gene matches: 1. CDR3 residues: CASSRGPNTEAFF. The DNA for the CDR3 is TGTGCCAGCAGTAGGGGGCCGAACACTGAAGCTTTCTTT.